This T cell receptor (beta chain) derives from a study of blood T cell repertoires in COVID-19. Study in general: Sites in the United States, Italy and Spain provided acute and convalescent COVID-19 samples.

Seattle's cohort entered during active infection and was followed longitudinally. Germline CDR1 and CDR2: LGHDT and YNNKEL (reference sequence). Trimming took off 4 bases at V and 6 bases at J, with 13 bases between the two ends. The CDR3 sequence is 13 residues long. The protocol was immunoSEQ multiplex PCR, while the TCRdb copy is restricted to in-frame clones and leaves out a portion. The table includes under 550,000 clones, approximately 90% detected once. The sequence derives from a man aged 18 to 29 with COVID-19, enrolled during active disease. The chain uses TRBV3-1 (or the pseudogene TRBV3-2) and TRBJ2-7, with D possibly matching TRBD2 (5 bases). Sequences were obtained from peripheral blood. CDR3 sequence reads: CASSPGPGSEQYF. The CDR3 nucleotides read TGTGCCAGCAGCCCCGGTCCGGGGAGCGAGCAGTACTTC.